The next 27 T cell receptor beta chains were all read from a single sample in a study of glioma-infiltrating T cells (dated by TCRdb to 2015 to 2016). Reads for this sample came from an Illumina MiSeq. TCR alpha and beta CDR3 regions were amplified with the iRepertoire nested amplicon-rescue multiplex PCR (arm-PCR) platform from RNA. TCRdb trimmed public reads at Q25 via fastp, called clones via MiXCR and kept in-frame beta chains. A single entry per CDR3 protein holds the most common genes and DNA from its merged rows. This sample holds more than 90,000 distinct CDR3 sequences; around 37% were observed only once. The ten largest clones represent less than 45% of the sample. The sequenced sample consisted of glioma tissue, nonneoplastic brain tissue, or PBMCs (not recorded which). These receptors originate from a human donor with low-grade glioma or glioblastoma, undergoing nonglioma brain surgery, or in good health (not recorded which).

This clonotype was found many times. The chain is built from TRBV7-2 and TRBJ2-7; tentative D call: TRBD2 (5 bases). Per germline, CDR1 SGHTA and CDR2 FQGNSA. V lost 0 bases and J lost 8, with 11 bases in between. The CDR3 length is 13 residues. CDR3 sequence: CASSLAAGTQQYF. CDR3 nucleotides: TGTGCCAGCAGCTTAGCGGCGGGCACTCAGCAGTACTTC. Variable domain in full (rest from reference TRBV7-2 and TRBJ2-7): GAGVSQSPSNKVTEKGKDVELRCDPISGHTALYWYRQSLGQGLEFLIYFQGNSAPDKSGLPSDRFSAERTGGSVSTLTIQRTQQEDSAVYLCASSLAAGTQQYFGPGTRLTVT.

V and J are TRBV6-4 and TRBJ2-7, with TRBD2 identical over 10 bases. In germline, CDR1 is MRHNA, CDR2 SNTAGT. The CDR3 covers 14 residues. V was pared by 3 bases and J by 5 bases, with 4 bases of the junction left unmatched. Here the CDR3 DNA reads TGTGCCAGCAGTGAAGCGGGGGGGAGTGACGAGCAGTACTTC. It translates to CASSEAGGSDEQYF.

This clonotype was seen more than once but under ten times. The chain employs TRBV5-4 and TRBJ2-5; possibly TRBD1 or TRBD2 for D (5 bases each). V gave up 7 bases and J gave up 0 bases, with 7 bases separating them. The CDR3 spans 12 residues. Per the germline V gene, CDR1 is SGHNT and CDR2 is YYREEE (reference sequence). CDR3 residues: CASGDDQETQYF. CDR3 DNA sequence: TGTGCCAGCGGGGACGACCAAGAGACCCAGTACTTC.

At least ten counts were recorded for this clonotype. J is TRBJ2-1 and V is TRBV24-1, with TRBD2 matching 11 bases. Germline lookup yields CDR1 KGHDR and CDR2 SFDVKD. The V and J ends lost 3 bases and 5 bases, in that order; junction bases with no gene match: 5. This CDR3 region has 16 residues. The CDR3 nucleotides read TGTGCCACCAGTGATCCTAGCGGGGGGACTCACAATGAGCAGTTCTTC. Amino acid sequence: CATSDPSGGTHNEQFF.

This clonotype was recorded at least ten times. The chain has TRBV7-3 and TRBJ2-3, with 8 nucleotides matching TRBD2. The V gene's germline CDR1 is SGHTA and CDR2 FQGTGA. The CDR3 runs 15 residues. Trimming cost V 5 bases and J 0 bases; bases outside gene matches: 4. The CDR3 bases are TGTGCCAGCAGCCGCAGACTAGCGAGCACAGATACGCAGTATTTT. Translated, it gives CASSRRLASTDTQYF.

Many counts were recorded for this clonotype. The J gene is TRBJ1-6, the V gene TRBV20-1; a weak D match, TRBD1 (5 bases). The CDR3 has 15 amino acids. Trimming removed 6 bases at V and 9 bases at J, with 21 bases between. The germline gives CDR1 DFQATT, CDR2 SNEGSKA (reference sequence). CDR3 sequence reads: CSAPSRTRISSPLHF. CDR3 DNA: TGCAGTGCCCCAAGTCGGACACGGATAAGTTCACCCCTCCACTTT.

This clonotype was detected many times. V is TRBV7-9 and J is TRBJ2-3; D is perhaps TRBD1 (6 bases). Germline values: CDR1 SEHNR, CDR2 FQNEAQ (reference sequence). Trimming stripped 3 bases from V and 0 bases from J, with 7 bases between. This CDR3 comprises 14 residues. CDR3 bases: TGTGCCAGCAGCTTCGGACAGAGCACAGATACGCAGTATTTT. Protein sequence: CASSFGQSTDTQYF.

The chain is built from TRBV4-1 and TRBJ2-1; 12 bases align to TRBD2. Germline loops: CDR1 MGHRA, CDR2 YSYEKL. The CDR3 loop spans 16 amino acids. The ends lost 6 bases at V and 9 bases at J; junction bases unmatched: 12. The CDR3 is CASSFPSGRGLGEQFF. The CDR3 coding sequence is TGCGCCAGCAGTTTTCCTAGCGGGAGGGGCCTCGGTGAGCAGTTCTTC.

This clonotype was observed a single time. V usage is TRBV20-1 and J usage is TRBJ2-7; D is possibly TRBD2 (5 bases). CDR1 and CDR2 (germline): DFQATT, SNEGSKA (reference sequence). The CDR3 has 13 amino acids. Trimming stripped 5 bases from V and 4 bases from J, with 15 bases between. The CDR3 bases are TGCAGTGCTGACGGCCAGGACTCGTACGAGCAGTACTTC. Translated, it gives CSADGQDSYEQYF.

A remark on this clonotype: Because the CDR3 is missing its conserved closing phenylalanine or tryptophan, this is likely a read error. This chain connects TRBV15 to TRBJ1-2; D ambiguous. Trimming shortened V by 0 bases and J by 6 bases, and 8 bases separated the two germline ends. The CDR3 loop spans 13 amino acids. The V gene's germline CDR1 is LNHNV and CDR2 YYDKDF (reference sequence). The CDR3 nucleotides read TGTGCCACCAGCAGAGAGGAGGGTAATGGCTACACCCGC. Translating gives CATSREEGNGYTR.

Worth noting for this clonotype: A much larger clone is a single base away; this may be a read error. The chain employs TRBV18 and TRBJ2-7; D remains unclear. Germline CDR1 reads KGHSH; CDR2 reads LQKENI. The CDR3 sequence is 12 residues long. Trimming pared 0 bases from V and 6 bases from J, leaving 6 bases between. CDR3 bases: TGTGCCAGCTCACCACCACCAGGCGAGCAGTACTTC. Amino acids: CASSPPPGEQYF.

This clonotype was recorded at least ten times. The chain is built from TRBV15 and TRBJ1-5; 8 positions match TRBD1. Germline CDR1 reads LNHNV; CDR2 reads YYDKDF (reference sequence). The CDR3 has 14 residues. V shed 4 bases, J shed 7 bases, and the junction held 6 bases outside the gene matches. The CDR3 bases are TGTGCCACCAGCACCGGACAGGGACCACAGCCCCAGCATTTT. Translation: CATSTGQGPQPQHF.

Many counts were recorded for this clonotype. The rearrangement links TRBV2 to TRBJ2-3, with D perhaps TRBD2 (5 bases). The germline V gene encodes CDR1 SNHLY and CDR2 FYNNEI. V was pared by 6 bases and J by 1 base, with 14 bases between. This CDR3 is 15 amino acids long. The CDR3 DNA follows: TGTGCCAGCAGGGGTAAGGGAGTCGGCACAGATACGCAGTATTTT. Translated: CASRGKGVGTDTQYF.

The V gene is TRBV6-1, the J gene TRBJ1-1; D is undetermined. CDR3 length equals 13 residues. V lost 7 bases and J 1 base, leaving 10 bases between the germline ends. The germline V gene encodes CDR1 MNHNS and CDR2 SASEGT. The CDR3 DNA is TGTGCCAGCACCTTTAAGGCGAACACTGAAGCTTTCTTT. This encodes CASTFKANTEAFF.

V and J are TRBV5-1 and TRBJ2-5; 13 nucleotides line up with TRBD2. J was trimmed by 5 bases and V by 4 bases; bases with no gene match: 8. This CDR3 region has 16 residues. Germline lookup yields CDR1 SGHRS and CDR2 YFSETQ. The CDR3 loop reads CASSHWTSGGQETQYF. Here the CDR3 DNA reads TGCGCCAGCAGCCACTGGACTAGCGGGGGCCAGGAGACCCAGTACTTC.

This clonotype was seen at least ten times. The chain employs TRBV20-1 and TRBJ2-3, with D possibly matching TRBD2 (6 bases). The CDR3 contains 14 residues. The V end lost 5 bases, the J end lost 3 bases, and 15 bases lay between the germline ends. The germline V gene has CDR1 DFQATT and CDR2 SNEGSKA (reference sequence). CDR3 nucleotide sequence: TGCAGTGCTTCAGTGGGACGGGAGACAGATACGCAGTATTTT. Protein product: CSASVGRETDTQYF.

The sample holds a few counts of this clonotype. The chain is built from TRBV9 and TRBJ2-5; 11 nucleotides agree with TRBD2. CDR3 length equals 15 residues. The ends lost 2 bases at V and 5 bases at J; junction bases unmatched: 5. The V gene's germline CDR1 is SGDLS and CDR2 YYNGEE. For the CDR3, the DNA is TGTGCCAGCAGCGTTAGCGGGGGGGCCACGGAGACCCAGTACTTC. Its translation is CASSVSGGATETQYF.

This clonotype showed up many times. V usage is TRBV5-1 and J usage is TRBJ2-7; 8 bases match TRBD1. Trimming cost V 1 base and J 5 bases; bases outside gene matches: 8. Germline V CDR1 and CDR2: SGHRS, YFSETQ. The CDR3 contains 15 residues. As DNA, the CDR3 is TGCGCCAGCAGCTTGAGTGGACAGGGCTTGGACGAGCAGTACTTC. The encoded protein is CASSLSGQGLDEQYF.

This clonotype was recorded a few times. The CDR3 loop reads CSARVAGDLNEQFF. CDR3 nucleotide sequence: TGCAGTGCTAGGGTGGCGGGAGACCTCAATGAGCAGTTCTTC. The genes are TRBV20-1 and TRBJ2-1; TRBD2 matches 7 bases. Germline trimming cut 3 bases from V and 6 bases from J; bases unmatched to any gene: 8. The germline V gene has CDR1 DFQATT and CDR2 SNEGSKA (reference sequence). The length of the CDR3 is 14 residues.

This clonotype was seen many times. The rearrangement joins TRBV6-2 or TRBV6-3 to TRBJ2-6, with D unresolved. V was clipped by 5 bases and J by 0 bases, with 11 bases between them. Per the germline V gene, CDR1 is MNHEY and CDR2 is SVGEGT. This CDR3 comprises 16 residues. In DNA form, the CDR3 reads TGTGCCAGCAGTCGATACACTGACTCTGGGGCCAACGTCCTGACTTTC. It is translated as CASSRYTDSGANVLTF.

This clonotype was recorded many times. This chain connects TRBV27 to TRBJ2-3; D call uncertain. The CDR3 covers 14 residues. V was trimmed by 5 bases and J by 6 bases, leaving 15 bases between them. The germline CDR1 and CDR2 sequences are MNHEY and SMNVEV (reference sequence). In DNA, the CDR3 is TGTGCCAGCAGTCCCCGCCATCCTCGGGATACGCAGTATTTT. Its translation: CASSPRHPRDTQYF.

This clonotype was observed once. With a much larger clone just one base away, this may be a read error. CDR3 protein: CASSSRGITDKQYF. The CDR3 region has the DNA TGTGCCAGCAGCTCCAGGGGGATCACAGATAAGCAGTATTTT. The V and J genes are TRBV7-9 and TRBJ2-3, with 7 bases aligning to TRBD1. CDR3 length: 14 residues. Germline V gene sequence: CDR1 SEHNR, CDR2 FQNEAQ (reference sequence).

This clonotype has a count of ten or more. J is TRBJ2-3 and V is TRBV11-2; 9 bases fit TRBD2. The CDR3 loop spans 17 amino acids. Germline V gene sequence: CDR1 SGHAT, CDR2 FQNNGV. V was pared by 3 bases and J by 4 bases, with 11 bases of the junction left unmatched. The DNA for the CDR3 is TGTGCCAGCAGCTTCGGTCTGCGGGGGGGCATCGCAGATACGCAGTATTTT. This gives the protein CASSFGLRGGIADTQYF. Drawing the rest from reference TRBV11-2 and TRBJ2-3, the complete variable domain is EAGVAQSPRYKIIEKRQSVAFWCNPISGHATLYWYQQILGQGPKLLIQFQNNGVVDDSQLPKDRFSAERLKGVDSTLKIQPAKLEDSAVYLCASSFGLRGGIADTQYFGPGTRLTVL.

This clonotype was counted only a few times. J is TRBJ2-5 and V is TRBV9, with 12 bases fitting TRBD2. The CDR3 covers 18 residues. CDR1 and CDR2 from the germline V gene are SGDLS and YYNGEE. Trimming cost V 3 bases and J 3 bases; bases outside gene matches: 12. The CDR3 bases are TGTGCCAGCAGCGCCCGTGGGTCTAGCGGGGGGGCCGAAGAGACCCAGTACTTC. It codes for CASSARGSSGGAEETQYF. Full variable domain (rest looked up from reference TRBV9 and TRBJ2-5): DSGVTQTPKHLITATGQRVTLRCSPRSGDLSVYWYQQSLDQGLQFLIQYYNGEERAKGNILERFSAQQFPDLHSELNLSSLELGDSALYFCASSARGSSGGAEETQYFGPGTRLLVL.

The V gene is TRBV29-1, the J gene TRBJ1-3; D perhaps matches TRBD1 (5 bases). Germline V gives CDR1 SQVTM, CDR2 ANQGSEA. V lost 5 bases and J lost 7, with 9 bases in between. CDR3 length equals 11 residues. The CDR3 loop is CSVWGGNTIYF. In DNA, the CDR3 is TGCAGCGTTTGGGGGGGGAACACCATATATTTT.

The chain joins TRBV5-4 to TRBJ1-1; D is unclear. The V end was cut by 4 bases, the J end by 4 bases, with 14 bases between. The CDR3 spans 14 residues. Germline V gene data show CDR1 as SGHNT and CDR2 as YYREEE (reference sequence). CDR3 loop: CASSLEAATTEAFF. The CDR3 nucleotides are TGTGCCAGCAGCCTTGAAGCTGCCACCACTGAAGCTTTCTTT.

The CDR3 here is CASSLNVRGTGELFF. Written as DNA, the CDR3 is TGCGCCAGCAGCTTGAACGTCCGAGGCACCGGGGAGCTGTTTTTT. The V gene is TRBV5-1, the J gene TRBJ2-2; D uncertain. The V and J ends lost 1 base and 4 bases respectively, with 11 bases between them. The CDR3 has 15 residues. Looked up from germline, CDR1 is SGHRS and CDR2 is YFSETQ.